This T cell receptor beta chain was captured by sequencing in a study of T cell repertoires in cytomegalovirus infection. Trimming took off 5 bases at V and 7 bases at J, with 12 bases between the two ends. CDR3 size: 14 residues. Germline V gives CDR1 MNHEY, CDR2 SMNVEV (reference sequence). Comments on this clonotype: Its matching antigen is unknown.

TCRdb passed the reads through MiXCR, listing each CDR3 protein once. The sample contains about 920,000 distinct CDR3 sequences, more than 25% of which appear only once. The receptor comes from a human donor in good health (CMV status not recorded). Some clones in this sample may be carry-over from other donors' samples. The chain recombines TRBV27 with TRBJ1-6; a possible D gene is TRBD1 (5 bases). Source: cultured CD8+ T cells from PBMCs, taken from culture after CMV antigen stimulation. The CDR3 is CASSASGLNSPLHF. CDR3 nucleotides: TGTGCCAGCAGTGCCTCGGGGCTAAATTCACCCCTCCACTTT.